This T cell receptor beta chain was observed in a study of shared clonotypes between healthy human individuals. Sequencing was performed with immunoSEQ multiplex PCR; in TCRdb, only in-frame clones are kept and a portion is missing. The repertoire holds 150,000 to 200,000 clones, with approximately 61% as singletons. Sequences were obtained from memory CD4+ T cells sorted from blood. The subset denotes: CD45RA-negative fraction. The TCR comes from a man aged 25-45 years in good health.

CDR3: CASSPRGAGVYEQYF. The CDR3 DNA follows: TGCGCCAGCAGCCCCCGGGGAGCGGGAGTCTACGAGCAGTACTTC. This rearrangement joins TRBV5-1 to TRBJ2-7; 8 bases are shared with TRBD2. V shed 4 bases, J shed 3 bases, and the junction held 9 bases outside the gene matches. The CDR3 is 15 amino acids. From germline, CDR1 is SGHRS and CDR2 YFSETQ.